This T cell receptor (beta chain) was sequenced for a study of cytomegalovirus exposure and HLA in healthy donors. V shed 0 bases and J shed 0 bases, with 6 bases lying between them. Germline lookup yields CDR1 GTSNPN and CDR2 SVGIG (reference sequence). The CDR3 length is 14 residues. Primers for the PCR totalled 60 Vbeta and 13 Jbeta. The repertoire was sequenced with immunoSEQ multiplex PCR; TCRdb's copy has only in-frame clones and lacks some. The sample lists approximately 170,000 clones; approximately 79% were seen once. The J gene is TRBJ1-5, the V gene TRBV30, with D unclear. The receptor's source is a male donor in good health and CMV-seronegative. The sample taken for sequencing was PBMCs. As DNA, the CDR3 is TGTGCCTGGAGTGTAAAGCTTAGCAATCAGCCCCAGCATTTT. Translated, it gives CAWSVKLSNQPQHF.